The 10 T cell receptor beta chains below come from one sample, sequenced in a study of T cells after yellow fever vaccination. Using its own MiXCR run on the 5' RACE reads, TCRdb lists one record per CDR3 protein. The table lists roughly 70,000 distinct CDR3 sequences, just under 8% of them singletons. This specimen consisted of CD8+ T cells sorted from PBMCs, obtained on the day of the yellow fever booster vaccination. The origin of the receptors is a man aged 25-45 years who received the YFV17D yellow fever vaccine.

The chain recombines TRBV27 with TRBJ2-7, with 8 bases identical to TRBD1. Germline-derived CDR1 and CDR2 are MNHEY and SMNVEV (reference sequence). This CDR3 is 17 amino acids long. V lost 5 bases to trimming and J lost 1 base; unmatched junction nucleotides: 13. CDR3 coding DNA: TGTGCCAGCAGTAGGACAGGGTCCACGGGGGCTTCCTACGAGCAGTACTTC. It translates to CASSRTGSTGASYEQYF.

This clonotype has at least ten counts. CDR3 nucleotide sequence: TGCAGCGTTGAGGGGACCTCCTACTCCTACAATGAGCAGTTCTTC. Translated, it gives CSVEGTSYSYNEQFF. The genes are TRBV29-1 and TRBJ2-1, with D perhaps given as TRBD1 or TRBD2 (5 bases each). V was pared by 3 bases and J by 0 bases, with 12 bases between. The CDR3 loop spans 15 amino acids. Germline CDR1 is SQVTM and CDR2 is ANQGSEA.

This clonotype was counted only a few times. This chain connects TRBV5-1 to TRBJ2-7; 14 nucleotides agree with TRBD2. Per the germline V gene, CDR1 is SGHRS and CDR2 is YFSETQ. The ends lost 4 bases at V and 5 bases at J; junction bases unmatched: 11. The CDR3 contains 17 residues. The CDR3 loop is CASSPPPGLAGVDEQYF. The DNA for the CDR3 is TGCGCCAGCAGCCCCCCTCCGGGACTAGCGGGAGTCGACGAGCAGTACTTC. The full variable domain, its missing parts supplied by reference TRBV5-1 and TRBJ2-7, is KAGVTQTPRYLIKTRGQQVTLSCSPISGHRSVSWYQQTPGQGLQFLFEYFSETQRNKGNFPGRFSGRQFSNSRSEMNVSTLELGDSALYLCASSPPPGLAGVDEQYFGPGTRLTVT.

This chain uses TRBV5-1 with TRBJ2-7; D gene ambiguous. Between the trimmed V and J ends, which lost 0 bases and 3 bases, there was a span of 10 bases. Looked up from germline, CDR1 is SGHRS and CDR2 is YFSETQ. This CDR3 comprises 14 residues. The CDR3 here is CASSLGVLLYEQYF. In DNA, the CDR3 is TGCGCCAGCAGCTTGGGGGTCCTACTCTACGAGCAGTACTTC.

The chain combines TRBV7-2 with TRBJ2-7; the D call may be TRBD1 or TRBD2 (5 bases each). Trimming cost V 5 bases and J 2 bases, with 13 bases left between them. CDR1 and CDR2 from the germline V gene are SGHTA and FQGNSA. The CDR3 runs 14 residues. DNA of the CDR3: TGTGCCAGCAGCCCCCTGGGGACCGCCTACGAGCAGTACTTC. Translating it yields CASSPLGTAYEQYF.

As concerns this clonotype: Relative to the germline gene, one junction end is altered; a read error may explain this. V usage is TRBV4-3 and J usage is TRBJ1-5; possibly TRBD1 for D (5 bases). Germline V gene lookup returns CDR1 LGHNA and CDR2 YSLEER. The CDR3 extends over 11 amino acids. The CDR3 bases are TGCGCCAGCAGCCGGGCCGGGACGCCGGATTTT. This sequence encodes CASSRAGTPDF.

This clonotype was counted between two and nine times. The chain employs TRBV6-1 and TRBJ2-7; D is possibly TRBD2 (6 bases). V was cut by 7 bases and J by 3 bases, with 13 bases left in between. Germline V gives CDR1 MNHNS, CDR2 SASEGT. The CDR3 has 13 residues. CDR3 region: CASNGSGVYEQYF. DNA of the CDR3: TGTGCCAGCAATGGCTCGGGGGTCTACGAGCAGTACTTC.

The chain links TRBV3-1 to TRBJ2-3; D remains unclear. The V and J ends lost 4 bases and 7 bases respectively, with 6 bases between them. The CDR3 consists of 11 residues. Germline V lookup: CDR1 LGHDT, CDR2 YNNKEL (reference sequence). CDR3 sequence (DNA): TGTGCCAGCAGCCTGAGAAATACGCAGTATTTT. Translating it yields CASSLRNTQYF.

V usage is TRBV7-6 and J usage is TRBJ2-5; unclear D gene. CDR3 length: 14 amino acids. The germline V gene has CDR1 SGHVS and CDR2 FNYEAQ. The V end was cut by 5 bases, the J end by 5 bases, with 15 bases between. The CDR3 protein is CASSPALDGETQYF. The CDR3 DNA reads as TGTGCCAGCAGCCCTGCCCTGGATGGCGAGACCCAGTACTTC.

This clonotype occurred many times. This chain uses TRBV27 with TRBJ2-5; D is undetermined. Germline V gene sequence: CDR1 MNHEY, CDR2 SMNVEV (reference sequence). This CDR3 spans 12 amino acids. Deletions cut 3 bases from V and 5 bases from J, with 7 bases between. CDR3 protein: CASSFVGETQYF. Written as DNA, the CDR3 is TGTGCCAGCAGTTTCGTAGGGGAGACCCAGTACTTC.